One sample yielded the 12 T cell receptor beta chains listed below, sequenced in a study of breast tumors, draining lymph nodes, adjacent tissues. TCRdb processed the multiplex PCR reads anew with MiXCR; each CDR3 protein has one entry. The table shows roughly 130,000 distinct CDR3 sequences, with roughly 21% occurring only once. The lymph nodes were axillary draining lymph nodes from breast cancer patients. Sequenced sample: axillary lymph node tissue. These receptors were obtained from a female donor with breast cancer. Some clones in this sample may be carry-over from other donors' samples.

This clonotype was counted a single time. A much larger clone differs by one base, so this may be a read error. The chain couples TRBV29-1 to TRBJ2-5; D is ambiguous. The germline V gene encodes CDR1 SQVTM and CDR2 ANQGSEA. The CDR3 spans 12 residues. CDR3 coding DNA: TGCGGCGTTGAAAGGGCTAGAGAGACCCAGTACTTC. Amino acids: CGVERARETQYF. Full variable domain (rest looked up from reference TRBV29-1 and TRBJ2-5): SAVISQKPSRDICQRGTSLTIQCQVDSQVTMMFWYRQQPGQSLTLIATANQGSEATYESGFVIDKFPISRPNLTFSTLTVSNMSPEDSSIYLCGVERARETQYFGPGTRLLVL.

This clonotype was observed a handful of times. DNA of the CDR3: TGCAGTGCTAGAGACGGGGGTCGGCGGGGGGGTTGGCAGTATTTT. This translates into CSARDGGRRGGWQYF. The J gene is TRBJ2-3, the V gene TRBV20-1; 9 positions agree with TRBD2. CDR1 is DFQATT and CDR2 is SNEGSKA in the germline V gene (reference sequence). V lost 0 bases to trimming and J lost 11 bases; unmatched junction nucleotides: 12. The CDR3 loop spans 15 amino acids.

The chain is built from TRBV25-1 and TRBJ1-6, with D uncertain. Germline V gives CDR1 MGHDK, CDR2 SYGVNS. V lost 1 base to trimming and J lost 9 bases, with 19 bases between them. CDR3 length: 17 amino acids. Here the CDR3 DNA reads TGTGCCAGCAGTGAATTGACGGATCGCTCCCATAGTTCACCCCTCCACTTT. Translating gives CASSELTDRSHSSPLHF.

This clonotype occurred once. The V call is TRBV18, the J call TRBJ2-1, with 9 bases identical to TRBD1. V trimming: 0 bases; J trimming: 6 bases; junction bases outside the gene matches: 3. The V gene's germline CDR1 is KGHSH and CDR2 LQKENI. This CDR3 region has 15 residues. CDR3 DNA: TGTGCCAGCTCACCACCGGGGACAGGGTTCAATGAGCAGTTCTTC. Protein: CASSPPGTGFNEQFF.

This clonotype was detected many times. The chain carries TRBV20-1 and TRBJ1-2, with D uncertain. The CDR3 runs 13 residues. Trimming removed 0 bases at V and 4 bases at J, with 9 bases between. From germline, CDR1 is DFQATT and CDR2 SNEGSKA (reference sequence). The CDR3 sequence: CSARDPLSYGYTF. The CDR3 DNA is TGCAGTGCTAGAGATCCCCTCAGCTATGGCTACACCTTC.

A remark on this clonotype: Given a much more abundant clone one base away, this may be a read error. Here the CDR3 omits its conserved ending phenylalanine or tryptophan, so a read error is the likely source. The chain is built from TRBV20-1 and TRBJ2-3; 9 positions agree with TRBD1. The CDR3 runs to 15 residues. Germline trimming cut 7 bases from V and 5 bases from J; bases unmatched to any gene: 13. CDR1 and CDR2 (germline): DFQATT, SNEGSKA (reference sequence). CDR3 region: CSVSKGQGALDTQYS. The CDR3 region has the DNA TGCAGTGTGTCTAAGGGACAGGGAGCTTTAGATACGCAGTATTCT.

This chain connects TRBV19 to TRBJ1-5, with D maybe TRBD1 (6 bases). Germline CDR1 and CDR2: LNHDA and SQIVND (reference sequence). This CDR3 region has 17 residues. With 6 bases removed from V and 2 bases from J, the gap between germline ends came to 20 bases. CDR3 sequence: CASRHTGRGARNQPQHF. Here the CDR3 DNA reads TGTGCCAGTAGGCACACAGGAAGGGGGGCACGCAATCAGCCCCAGCATTTT.

This clonotype was recorded many times. The chain uses TRBV30 and TRBJ1-4, with no clear D. Germline V lookup: CDR1 GTSNPN, CDR2 SVGIG (reference sequence). Trimming took off 3 bases at V and 5 bases at J, with 4 bases between the two ends. This CDR3 contains 11 residues. The CDR3 loop reads CAWSDNEKLFF. CDR3 nucleotides: TGTGCCTGGAGCGACAATGAAAAACTGTTTTTT. The variable domain in full, completed from reference TRBV30 and TRBJ1-4, reads SQTIHQWPATLVQPVGSPLSLECTVEGTSNPNLYWYRQAAGRGLQLLFYSVGIGQISSEVPQNLSASRPQDRQFILSSKKLLLSDSGFYLCAWSDNEKLFFGSGTQLSVL.

This chain links TRBV30 with TRBJ1-1; tentative D call: TRBD1 (6 bases). The V gene lost 0 bases and the J gene lost 0 bases, with 11 bases spanning the gap. The germline V gene has CDR1 GTSNPN and CDR2 SVGIG (reference sequence). CDR3 length: 15 amino acids. The CDR3 nucleotides read TGTGCCTGGAGTGTACAGGGTATGGTGAACACTGAAGCTTTCTTT. Translation: CAWSVQGMVNTEAFF.

This clonotype has ten or more counts. This chain uses TRBV5-1 with TRBJ2-7; 8 bases align to TRBD1. The V and J ends lost 4 bases and 6 bases, in that order; junction bases with no gene match: 12. The CDR3 runs 15 residues. Germline V gene sequence: CDR1 SGHRS, CDR2 YFSETQ. Here the CDR3 reads CASSPQGQGPSEQYF. CDR3 in DNA: TGCGCCAGCAGCCCACAAGGACAGGGACCCAGCGAGCAGTACTTC.

Turning to this clonotype: It may be a read error: a sequence one base away is much more abundant. The V gene is TRBV19, the J gene TRBJ2-5; TRBD1 aligns across 8 bases. CDR1 is LNHDA and CDR2 is SQIVND in the germline V gene (reference sequence). This CDR3 comprises 15 residues. CDR3 sequence reads: CASSPGQGAPEAQYF. CDR3 DNA: TGTGCCAGTAGCCCCGGACAGGGCGCACCAGAGGCCCAGTACTTC.

About this clonotype: A much larger clone sits a single nucleotide away, making a read error possible. V is TRBV5-1 and J is TRBJ2-1; D is possibly TRBD1 or TRBD2 (6 bases each). Germline loops: CDR1 SGHRS, CDR2 YFSETQ. The CDR3 contains 20 residues. Written as DNA, the CDR3 is TGCGCCAGCAGCTTGTCGCAGGGGAGGTCGCGGACCGGCTCCCACAATGAGCAGTTCTTC. Protein product: CASSLSQGRSRTGSHNEQFF.